Listed here are 9 T cell receptor beta chains from one sample, sequenced in a study of blood T cell repertoires in COVID-19. The repertoire was sequenced with immunoSEQ multiplex PCR; TCRdb's copy has only in-frame clones and lacks some. The sample yields 430,000 or so clones, around 90% seen once. The material sequenced was peripheral blood. These receptors all come from a man aged 18 to 35 with COVID-19, enrolled during active disease.

This chain uses TRBV5-6 with TRBJ2-7, with D maybe TRBD2 (6 bases). This CDR3 is built from 15 residues. Germline loops: CDR1 SGHDT, CDR2 YYEEEE. The V gene lost 4 bases and the J gene lost 0 bases, with 14 bases spanning the gap. Written as DNA, the CDR3 is TGTGCCAGCAGCCCGGGACTTCGAGGCTCCTACGAGCAGTACTTC. As protein: CASSPGLRGSYEQYF.

This chain connects TRBV11-3 to TRBJ2-3, with TRBD2 as a possible D gene (5 bases). V lost 5 bases and J lost 4, with 13 bases in between. This CDR3 has 14 residues. Germline values: CDR1 SGHNT, CDR2 YENEEA. The CDR3 is CASSPTLAADTQYF. Here the CDR3 DNA reads TGTGCCAGCAGCCCTACTCTAGCCGCAGATACGCAGTATTTT.

The J gene is TRBJ2-7, the V gene TRBV29-1, with D perhaps matching TRBD2 (5 bases). V lost 1 base to trimming and J lost 0 bases, with 16 bases between them. This CDR3 contains 16 residues. Germline assignment: CDR1 SQVTM and CDR2 ANQGSEA. The CDR3 coding sequence is TGCAGCGTTGAAGGGGTGGGCGGGTTCCTCTCCTACGAGCAGTACTTC. Residues: CSVEGVGGFLSYEQYF.

The V gene is TRBV5-6, the J gene TRBJ2-1; TRBD1 matches 7 bases. The germline gives CDR1 SGHDT, CDR2 YYEEEE. CDR3 length: 15 residues. V was clipped by 0 bases and J by 4 bases; unmatched bases: 4. The CDR3 here is CASSLVGQEYNEQFF. The CDR3 nucleotides are TGTGCCAGCAGCTTGGTAGGACAGGAGTACAATGAGCAGTTCTTC.

The J gene is TRBJ2-6, the V gene TRBV10-1; D possibly corresponds to TRBD1 (5 bases). Germline-derived CDR1 and CDR2 are WNHNN and SYGVQD (reference sequence). This CDR3 has 17 residues. V was pared by 2 bases and J by 2 bases, with 13 bases between. DNA of the CDR3: TGCGCCAGCAGTGAGAATTATGACAGTACTGGGGCCAACGTCCTGACTTTC. It specifies CASSENYDSTGANVLTF.

The rearrangement links TRBV27 to TRBJ1-1; 10 bases align to TRBD1. Per germline, CDR1 MNHEY and CDR2 SMNVEV (reference sequence). V gave up 5 bases and J gave up 2 bases; unmatched junction bases: 5. The CDR3 extends over 15 amino acids. CDR3 protein: CASSRQGALNTEAFF. The CDR3 DNA reads TGTGCCAGCAGTAGACAGGGGGCCTTAAACACTGAAGCTTTCTTT.

The V and J genes are TRBV10-1 and TRBJ2-3; TRBD2 matches 8 bases. J gave up 4 bases and V 3 bases, and 9 bases lay outside the gene matches. The CDR3 is made up of 16 amino acids. Germline CDR1 and CDR2: WNHNN and SYGVQD (reference sequence). The CDR3 loop is CASSERESGSADTQYF. The CDR3 DNA follows: TGCGCCAGCAGTGAAAGGGAGAGCGGGAGCGCAGATACGCAGTATTTT.

The CDR3 sequence is CASSEDRGNFRQPQHF. The CDR3, as DNA: TGCGCCAGCAGTGAGGACAGGGGGAATTTTCGTCAGCCCCAGCATTTT. The chain is built from TRBV10-1 and TRBJ1-5; 9 nucleotides line up with TRBD1. The CDR3 consists of 16 residues. The germline gives CDR1 WNHNN, CDR2 SYGVQD (reference sequence). The ends lost 2 bases at V and 6 bases at J; junction bases unmatched: 8.

The rearrangement uses TRBV7-2 and TRBJ1-1, with a possible D match to TRBD1 (5 bases). Looked up from germline, CDR1 is SGHTA and CDR2 is FQGNSA. The CDR3 totals 14 residues. The germline V and J ends were trimmed by 2 bases and 3 bases, with 10 bases remaining between them. The CDR3 loop is CASSLRRGYTEAFF. The CDR3 DNA reads TGTGCCAGCAGCTTAAGGAGGGGTTACACTGAAGCTTTCTTT.